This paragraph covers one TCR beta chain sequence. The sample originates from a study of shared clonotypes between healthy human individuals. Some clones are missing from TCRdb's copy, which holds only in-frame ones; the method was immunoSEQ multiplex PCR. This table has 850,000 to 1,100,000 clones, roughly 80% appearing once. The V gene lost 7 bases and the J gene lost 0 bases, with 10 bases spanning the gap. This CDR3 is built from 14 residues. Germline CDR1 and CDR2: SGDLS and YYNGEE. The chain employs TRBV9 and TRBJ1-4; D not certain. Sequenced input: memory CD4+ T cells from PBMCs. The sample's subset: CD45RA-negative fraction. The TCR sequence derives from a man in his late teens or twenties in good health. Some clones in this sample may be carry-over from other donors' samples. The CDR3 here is CASGRDATNEKLFF. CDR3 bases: TGTGCCAGCGGCAGAGATGCAACTAATGAAAAACTGTTTTTT.